Each of the 23 T cell receptor beta chains below was sequenced from the same sample in a study of blood T cell repertoires in COVID-19. Assay: immunoSEQ multiplex PCR; the TCRdb copy retains only in-frame clones and omits some. The table includes 180,000 or so clones, 85% detected once. What was sequenced was peripheral blood. The receptors stem from a woman aged 55-69 years with acute or convalescent COVID-19.

The sample holds one count of this clone. The J gene is TRBJ2-2, the V gene TRBV24-1; 10 bases agree with TRBD1. Germline-derived CDR1 and CDR2 are KGHDR and SFDVKD. The CDR3 contains 17 residues. Germline trimming cut 9 bases from V and 7 bases from J; bases unmatched to any gene: 16. The DNA of the CDR3 is TGTGCCACCGCTGTTCCCCCGGGACAGGGGAGAGGCGGGGAGCTGTTTTTT. Its protein product is CATAVPPGQGRGGELFF.

The chain recombines TRBV24-1 with TRBJ1-2; D unresolved. The V gene lost 2 bases and the J gene lost 8 bases, with 17 bases spanning the gap. Germline values: CDR1 KGHDR, CDR2 SFDVKD. The CDR3 spans 15 residues. CDR3 DNA: TGTGCCACCAGTGATTCGAACCGGGTGGTGTTGGGCTACACCTTC. It codes for CATSDSNRVVLGYTF.

This chain connects TRBV19 to TRBJ1-4; 7 bases align to TRBD1. The germline V gene encodes CDR1 LNHDA and CDR2 SQIVND (reference sequence). J lost 7 bases, V lost 6 bases, and 11 bases had no gene match. This CDR3 region has 15 residues. CDR3 sequence: CASSSMTGRREKLFF. The CDR3, as DNA: TGTGCCAGTAGCTCTATGACAGGGAGGCGTGAAAAACTGTTTTTT.

This clone has ten or more counts. The chain combines TRBV15 with TRBJ1-5; a possible D gene is TRBD1 (6 bases). This CDR3 has 15 residues. The germline CDR1 and CDR2 sequences are LNHNV and YYDKDF (reference sequence). V was cut by 4 bases and J by 4 bases, with 14 bases left in between. The CDR3: CATSTGAGSNQPQHF. The CDR3, as DNA: TGTGCCACCAGCACAGGGGCAGGGTCGAATCAGCCCCAGCATTTT.

This rearrangement joins TRBV5-1 to TRBJ1-1, with D maybe TRBD1 (5 bases). With 4 bases removed from V and 11 bases from J, the gap between germline ends came to 18 bases. The CDR3 has 13 amino acids. Germline values: CDR1 SGHRS, CDR2 YFSETQ. For the CDR3, the DNA is TGCGCCAGCAGCCCGACAGTCGAAAATTCTGCTTTCTTT. Its translation: CASSPTVENSAFF.

This chain links TRBV13 with TRBJ2-2; possible D gene TRBD2, 5 bases. The germline V and J ends were trimmed by 6 bases and 6 bases, with 11 bases remaining between them. CDR3 length equals 13 residues. Germline V gene sequence: CDR1 PRHDT, CDR2 FYEKMQ (reference sequence). CDR3 in amino acids: CASRVSGAGELFF. The DNA of the CDR3 is TGTGCCAGCAGGGTATCCGGGGCCGGGGAGCTGTTTTTT. Filled out from reference TRBV13 and TRBJ2-2, the complete variable domain reads AAGVIQSPRHLIKEKRETATLKCYPIPRHDTVYWYQQGPGQDPQFLISFYEKMQSDKGSIPDRFSAQQFSDYHSELNMSSLELGDSALYFCASRVSGAGELFFGEGSRLTVL.

This chain connects TRBV19 to TRBJ1-4; no clear D. Germline-derived CDR1 and CDR2 are LNHDA and SQIVND (reference sequence). V lost 2 bases to trimming and J lost 7 bases, with 8 bases between them. The CDR3 has 13 residues. The CDR3 DNA reads as TGTGCCAGTAGTATAATCGGGTTTGAAAAACTGTTTTTT. Translating gives CASSIIGFEKLFF.

The gene calls are TRBV4-1 and TRBJ1-3; the D is unclear. V was trimmed by 1 base and J by 6 bases, leaving 10 bases between them. The CDR3 is made up of 14 amino acids. Germline V CDR1 and CDR2: MGHRA, YSYEKL. CDR3 coding DNA: TGCGCCAGCAGCCAAGGACCGGAGGCAAACACCATATATTTT. Translation: CASSQGPEANTIYF.

The rearrangement links TRBV30 to TRBJ1-4, with 9 bases fitting TRBD1. Unmatched junction bases numbered 5, after V lost 0 bases and J lost 9 bases. This CDR3 has 14 amino acids. Germline V CDR1 and CDR2: GTSNPN, SVGIG (reference sequence). CDR3 DNA sequence: TGTGCCTGGAGTGTAGGGACAGGGAGTCAAAAACTGTTTTTT. As protein: CAWSVGTGSQKLFF.

A remark on this clone: Other DNA sequences in this sample translate to the same CDR3. The chain is built from TRBV5-1 and TRBJ2-3; possibly TRBD1 for D (6 bases). V lost 0 bases to trimming and J lost 2 bases, with 7 bases between them. Germline V gene data show CDR1 as SGHRS and CDR2 as YFSETQ. The CDR3 length is 14 residues. CDR3 DNA sequence: TGCGCCAGCAGCTTGGGACAGGCCACAGATACGCAGTATTTT. It is translated as CASSLGQATDTQYF.

V and J are TRBV5-1 and TRBJ1-2, with 7 positions matching TRBD1. This CDR3 spans 15 amino acids. Germline assignment: CDR1 SGHRS and CDR2 YFSETQ. Trimming cost V 0 bases and J 8 bases; bases outside gene matches: 10. The CDR3 coding sequence is TGCGCCAGCAGCTTGGCCGGCAGGGGGTTTGAGGGCTACACCTTC. Its translation: CASSLAGRGFEGYTF.

This clone has just one count. The rearrangement uses TRBV5-6 and TRBJ1-2; no reliable D call. Trimming pared 1 base from V and 2 bases from J, leaving 6 bases between. The germline gives CDR1 SGHDT, CDR2 YYEEEE. The CDR3 is 13 amino acids. The CDR3 region is CASSLTQNYGYTF. The CDR3 DNA follows: TGTGCCAGCAGCTTGACACAGAACTATGGCTACACCTTC.

This clone was counted only a few times. V gene TRBV3-1 (or the pseudogene TRBV3-2) combines with J gene TRBJ1-3; D remains unclear. The germline CDR1 and CDR2 sequences are LGHDT and YNNKEL (reference sequence). The germline V and J ends were trimmed by 4 bases and 4 bases, with 14 bases remaining between them. The CDR3 length is 15 residues. The CDR3: CASSRTHSGGNTIYF. The CDR3 DNA reads TGTGCCAGCAGCCGGACTCATTCGGGAGGAAACACCATATATTTT.

The chain uses TRBV5-5 and TRBJ1-3; D not certain. CDR1 and CDR2 from the germline V gene are SGHKS and YYEKEE (reference sequence). The CDR3 sequence is 12 residues long. V was pared by 0 bases and J by 4 bases, with 2 bases between. CDR3 amino acids: CASSLAGNTIYF. The CDR3 DNA is TGTGCCAGCAGCTTGGCAGGAAACACCATATATTTT.

The genes are TRBV21-1 and TRBJ2-2; the DNA was not compared with TRBD2, the D call given in the table. TRBV21-1 is termed a pseudogene. The CDR3 runs 17 residues. The CDR3 loop reads CASSKAGTSVNTGELFF. The CDR3 DNA reads TGTGCCAGCAGCAAAGCCGGGACTAGCGTTAACACCGGGGAGCTGTTTTTT.

This clone was seen a handful of times. This chain uses TRBV2 with TRBJ1-2, with 8 positions matching TRBD1. V shed 6 bases, J shed 8 bases, and the junction held 14 bases outside the gene matches. CDR1 and CDR2 from the germline V gene are SNHLY and FYNNEI. This CDR3 spans 15 amino acids. CDR3 DNA sequence: TGTGCCAGCAGCAAGGACAGGGACCATTTCCGCGGCTACACCTTC. This translates into CASSKDRDHFRGYTF. Complete variable domain (other parts from reference TRBV2 and TRBJ1-2): EPEVTQTPSHQVTQMGQEVILRCVPISNHLYFYWYRQILGQKVEFLVSFYNNEISEKSEIFDDQFSVERPDGSNFTLKIRSTKLEDSAMYFCASSKDRDHFRGYTFGSGTRLTVV.

In this sample, this clone turned up a few times. The chain is built from TRBV7-8 and TRBJ1-1, with D possibly matching TRBD1 (6 bases). Trimming stripped 5 bases from V and 7 bases from J, with 14 bases between. Germline assignment: CDR1 SGHVS and CDR2 FQNEAQ. This CDR3 region has 13 residues. Here the CDR3 reads CASSPFEGDEAFF. For the CDR3, the DNA is TGTGCCAGCAGCCCTTTTGAGGGGGATGAAGCTTTCTTT.

In DNA form, the CDR3 reads TGCGCCAGCAGCTTCGGGCAGGGGAATGGCTACACCTTC. This encodes CASSFGQGNGYTF. The chain carries TRBV5-1 and TRBJ1-2; D possibly corresponds to TRBD1 (6 bases). Between the trimmed V and J ends, which lost 2 bases and 6 bases, there was a span of 11 bases. This CDR3 spans 13 amino acids. Germline CDR1 is SGHRS and CDR2 is YFSETQ.

The CDR3 spells CASSPVSSGRDRRNSPLHF. For the CDR3, the DNA is TGTGCCAGCTCACCAGTCTCATCCGGGAGGGACCGAAGAAATTCACCCCTCCACTTT. The V and J genes are TRBV18 and TRBJ1-6; a possible D gene is TRBD1 (5 bases). CDR3 length: 19 residues. Trimming removed 2 bases at V and 7 bases at J, with 24 bases between. Per the germline V gene, CDR1 is KGHSH and CDR2 is LQKENI.

V and J are TRBV25-1 and TRBJ1-1; D unclear. CDR1 and CDR2 from the germline V gene are MGHDK and SYGVNS. Trimming removed 5 bases at V and 4 bases at J, with 11 bases between. The CDR3 loop spans 13 amino acids. This CDR3 reads CASSSQVITEAFF. The CDR3 DNA sequence: TGTGCCAGCAGTAGTCAGGTGATCACTGAAGCTTTCTTT.

The rearrangement joins TRBV28 to TRBJ1-1; D unresolved. Looked up from germline, CDR1 is MDHEN and CDR2 is SYDVKM. The germline V and J ends were trimmed by 7 bases and 8 bases, with 29 bases remaining between them. The CDR3 totals 17 residues. The CDR3 loop reads CASIPAPGSGQHIEAFF. CDR3 nucleotide sequence: TGTGCCAGCATCCCAGCCCCGGGGTCTGGTCAGCACATAGAAGCTTTCTTT. The full variable domain, in which reference TRBV28 and TRBJ1-1 provide the parts outside the CDR3, is DVKVTQSSRYLVKRTGEKVFLECVQDMDHENMFWYRQDPGLGLRLIYFSYDVKMKEKGDIPEGYSVSREKKERFSLILESASTNQTSMYLCASIPAPGSGQHIEAFFGQGTRLTVV.

The chain recombines TRBV29-1 with TRBJ2-3; unclear D gene. Germline CDR1 is SQVTM and CDR2 is ANQGSEA. Deletions cut 3 bases from V and 8 bases from J, with 12 bases between. The CDR3 sequence is 12 residues long. The CDR3 DNA is TGCAGCGTTGACCCTGGCCCAGGTACGCAGTATTTT. Amino acids: CSVDPGPGTQYF.

The chain carries TRBV6-5 and TRBJ1-1; the D gene is possibly TRBD1 (5 bases). There are 14 residues in the CDR3. Per the germline V gene, CDR1 is MNHEY and CDR2 is SVGAGI. The V end was cut by 6 bases, the J end by 3 bases, with 14 bases between. This CDR3 reads CASSPGPQYTEAFF. The DNA of the CDR3 is TGTGCCAGCAGCCCAGGGCCCCAATACACTGAAGCTTTCTTT.